These 7 T cell receptor beta chains were sequenced from one sample in a study of blood T cell repertoires in COVID-19 (dated by TCRdb to about 2020). Libraries came from the immunoSEQ multiplex PCR assay. TCRdb took over this immuneACCESS table, retaining in-frame rearrangements with V and J assigned. Such tables are incomplete; in checked studies, under half of the missing clones stem from an unresolved V gene, and the remainder is unexplained. Present in this sample are 200,000 to 250,000 clones, approximately 78% of which were seen just once. Together, the top ten hold approximately 5.2% of the sample. Material: peripheral blood. These receptors originate from a woman between 70 and 85 years old with COVID-19, enrolled during active disease.

This chain connects TRBV30 to TRBJ1-3, with TRBD1 matching over 9 bases. The CDR3 has 19 amino acids. Germline values: CDR1 GTSNPN, CDR2 SVGIG (reference sequence). V shed 3 bases, J shed 1 base, and the junction held 16 bases outside the gene matches. The CDR3 nucleotides read TGTGCCTGGAGGGGCGGCTGGATCACCGGGACAGGGTCTGGAAACACCATATATTTT. Encoded protein: CAWRGGWITGTGSGNTIYF.

The CDR3 coding sequence is TGTGCCAGCAGCCAAGATCCCTACTCTGGAAACACCATATATTTT. Translated: CASSQDPYSGNTIYF. This chain joins TRBV14 and TRBJ1-3; D unresolved. The germline gives CDR1 SGHDN, CDR2 FVKESK. The ends were cut back, 0 bases at V and 0 bases at J, with 6 bases in the middle. The CDR3 loop spans 15 amino acids. Using reference TRBV14 and TRBJ1-3 for the parts outside the CDR3, the full variable domain is EAGVTQFPSHSVIEKGQTVTLRCDPISGHDNLYWYRRVMGKEIKFLLHFVKESKQDESGMPNNRFLAERTGGTYSTLKVQPAELEDSGVYFCASSQDPYSGNTIYFGEGSWLTVV.

CDR3 sequence reads: CASSYWDRGSYEQYF. The CDR3 nucleotides are TGTGCCAGCAGTTACTGGGACAGGGGAAGTTACGAGCAGTACTTC. The chain recombines TRBV6-2 or TRBV6-3 with TRBJ2-7; TRBD1 matches 10 bases. The germline CDR1 and CDR2 sequences are MNHEY and SVGEGT. This CDR3 has 15 residues. V lost 1 base to trimming and J lost 4 bases; unmatched junction nucleotides: 4.

This sequence joins TRBV21-1 and TRBJ1-1. TRBV21-1 is a pseudogene. This CDR3 is built from 17 residues. As DNA, the CDR3 is TGTGCCAGCAGCAAAGCGCTTTGGGGGGGGCAGCACACTGAAGCTTTCTTT. Protein: CASSKALWGGQHTEAFF.

This chain uses TRBV7-2 with TRBJ2-2, with 7 bases that match TRBD1. CDR3 size: 16 residues. V trimming: 5 bases; J trimming: 1 base; junction bases outside the gene matches: 7. Per the germline V gene, CDR1 is SGHTA and CDR2 is FQGNSA. In DNA form, the CDR3 reads TGTGCCAGCAGCCCCACGGGACAGCAGAACACCGGGGAGCTGTTTTTT. This encodes CASSPTGQQNTGELFF.

V and J are TRBV28 and TRBJ2-3; 7 bases fit TRBD2. Germline CDR1 reads MDHEN; CDR2 reads SYDVKM. This CDR3 is built from 17 residues. J lost 5 bases, V lost 4 bases, and 15 bases had no gene match. CDR3 DNA: TGTGCCAGCAGTTCCCCGCTGGGGGGAGGGGCCCTAGATACGCAGTATTTT. It encodes CASSSPLGGGALDTQYF.

This clone was found a few times. The rearrangement joins TRBV12-5 to TRBJ1-5; D possibly corresponds to TRBD1 (5 bases). The germline V gene encodes CDR1 LGHNT and CDR2 FRNRAP. V gave up 2 bases and J gave up 0 bases, with 26 bases separating them. The CDR3 runs 21 residues. The CDR3 reads CASGLTADPWRDPYSNQPQHF. In nucleotides, the CDR3 is TGTGCTAGTGGTTTGACGGCGGACCCGTGGCGGGACCCGTATAGCAATCAGCCCCAGCATTTT.